This is a list of T cell receptor beta chains from one sample in a study of cytomegalovirus exposure and HLA in healthy donors. The assay was immunoSEQ multiplex PCR, and TCRdb's table has in-frame clones only and misses some. The top ten hold 8% to 9% of the sample, which has around 120,000 clones, 75% to 90% seen once. The sequenced sample consisted of PBMCs. All receptors come from a female donor in good health and CMV-seropositive. Both conserved end residues are trimmed from each CDR3.

TRBJ2-2 | 12 | TRBV7-3 | ASRAGRDTGELF
TRBJ1-2 | 12 | TRBV7-2 | ASSLVRGSYGYT
TRBJ2-3 | 13 | TRBV2 | ASSLAGGGTDTQY
TRBJ2-1 | 11 | TRBV6-6 | ASSPGTYNEQF
TRBJ1-5 | 11 | TRBV5-6 | ASSRRQGEPQH
TRBJ1-1 | 13 | TRBV19 | ASSIGGAGPWEAF
TRBJ1-1 | 12 | TRBV5-1 | ASSFILQGAEAF
TRBJ1-1 | 11 | TRBV6-6 | ASTTQGAPEAF
TRBJ1-3 | 15 | TRBV2 | ASRLTRQGWTGNTIY
TRBJ1-6 | 13 | TRBV11-2 | ASSFPTGHNSPLH
TRBJ2-7 | 12 | TRBV6-6 | ASSYQGQAYEQY
TRBJ1-4 | 10 | TRBV27 | ASRQGAEKLF
TRBJ1-3 | 12 | TRBV4-1 | ASSQLLGGDTIY
TRBJ2-3 | 12 | TRBV15 | ATSTDRSGPVQY
TRBJ2-5 | 10 | TRBV5-5 | ASSRSTETQY
TRBJ1-6 | 12 | TRBV7-8 | ASSSTSAVSPLH
TRBJ2-1 | 13 | TRBV9 | ASSVDESRGNEQF
TRBJ1-1 | 12 | TRBV5-6 | ASSLALVNTEAF
NA | 13 | TRBV4-2 | ASSHLAPSSYEQY
TRBJ2-2 | 14 | TRBV10-2 | ASKKDRGSIVGELF
TRBJ1-5 | 13 | TRBV18 | ASSEGQQINQPQH
TRBJ1-2 | 13 | TRBV28 | ASSSPGLANYGYT
TRBJ2-1 | 12 | TRBV5-4 | ASSLASGVYEQF
TRBJ2-7 | 12 | TRBV18 | ASSPPSGRYEQY
TRBJ2-7 | 14 | TRBV18 | ASSPPSTGPSYEQY
TRBJ1-6 | 14 | TRBV30 | AWSLRGGVYNSPLH
TRBJ1-1 | 13 | TRBV7-2 | ASSASGGATTEAF
TRBJ1-1 | 12 | TRBV12-5 | ASGTHPGETEAF
TRBJ1-1 | 12 | TRBV11-2 | ASSERGANTEAF
TRBJ2-7 | 13 | TRBV19 | ASSLTSGGTYEQY
TRBJ2-1 | 12 | TRBV7-9 | ASSRQGAYNEQF
TRBJ2-1 | 13 | TRBV6-4 | ASSLSESSYNEQF
TRBJ2-7 | 11 | TRBV19 | ASSLEPTYEQY
TRBJ1-1 | 11 | TRBV4-3 | ASSHDRNTEAF
TRBJ1-1 | 12 | TRBV7-2 | ASSFQGADTEAF